Following are 2 T cell receptor beta chains from one sample sequenced in a study of shared clonotypes between healthy human individuals. Measured with immunoSEQ multiplex PCR; TCRdb has only the in-frame clones, and not every one. The repertoire holds roughly 2,000,000 clones, with just under 95% as singletons. The naive CD8 subset, CD45RO-negative cells positively selected for CCR7, excluded terminally differentiated effector memory CD45RA+ cells. The source material was naive CD8+ T cells sorted from blood. These receptors came from a man between 18 and 29 years old in good health.

The chain couples TRBV27 to TRBJ2-3; either TRBD1 or TRBD2 may supply D (6 bases each). Germline CDR1 and CDR2: MNHEY and SMNVEV (reference sequence). This CDR3 is built from 14 residues. V was trimmed by 7 bases and J by 5 bases, leaving 16 bases between them. The chain's CDR3 is CASTLGGSRDTQYF. The DNA of the CDR3 is TGTGCCAGCACCCTAGGGGGGTCACGAGATACGCAGTATTTT.

J is TRBJ2-7 and V is TRBV3-1 (or the pseudogene TRBV3-2); D is unclear. The CDR3 is 9 residues long. Germline V gene data show CDR1 as LGHDT and CDR2 as YNNKEL (reference sequence). Trimming shortened V by 10 bases and J by 3 bases, and 4 bases separated the two germline ends. DNA for the CDR3: TGTGCCACCCACTACGAGCAGTACTTC. Encoded protein: CATHYEQYF.